Given below is one T cell receptor beta chain in context. This record comes from a study of CD8+ T cells in alopecia areata. Extracted RNA was reverse transcribed, and the resulting cDNA served as sequencing template. Data came from immunoSEQ multiplex PCR; TCRdb stores just in-frame clones and leaves some out. The sample has around 140,000 clones, about 47% seen once; the top ten hold around 20%. The CDR3 has 15 amino acids. Germline lookup yields CDR1 MNHEY and CDR2 SVGAGI. Losses at the gene ends were 2 bases for V and 5 bases for J; bases not matched to a gene: 6. Sequencing used CD8+ T cells sorted from blood, obtained at week 0. The sequence derives from a human donor with alopecia areata. This rearrangement joins TRBV6-5 to TRBJ1-1; 9 bases agree with TRBD1. DNA of the CDR3: TGTGCCAGCAGTTACACCCCGGGACAGGGAACTGAAGCTTTCTTT. The encoded protein is CASSYTPGQGTEAFF.